Included here is one T cell receptor beta chain sequence, with context. What it binds is not known. This record comes from a study of T cell responses to AZD1222 COVID-19 vaccine. Here immunoSEQ multiplex PCR was the method, and the copy in TCRdb shows in-frame clones only, minus some. The sample includes 75,000 to 95,000 clones, about 92% seen only once; the top ten take roughly 7%. Findings of the study overall: Across the whole spike, CD4 TCRs peaked at regions 160-218 and 743-854. It should be noted that donors were predominantly white British and more often female, and clonal diversity was possibly underestimated. In all cases, repertoires were sampled only after the peak T cell response.

This CDR3 contains 16 residues. Germline CDR1 reads SGDLS; CDR2 reads YYNGEE. V lost 4 bases and J lost 2; bases outside the gene matches: 9. The sequences come from peripheral blood, collected on day 0 of MenACWY control vaccination. This clonotype was obtained from an adult in good health. The rearrangement uses TRBV9 and TRBJ1-3; TRBD1 matches 7 bases. In DNA, the CDR3 is TGTGCCAGCAGCCAGACGACAGGGTTGGCTGGAAACACCATATATTTT. This gives the protein CASSQTTGLAGNTIYF.